This T cell receptor (beta chain) stems from a study of T cells in Graves' hyperthyroidism and ophthalmopathy. The wider study: Sampling of peripheral blood happened at initial diagnosis, prior to any treatment.

This clonotype was seen only a few times. Researchers amplified the TCR beta CDR3 regions from RNA transcripts. The HTBI primer set was used in a first-round RT-PCR of the TCR CDR3. MiXCR, run by TCRdb on the multiplex PCR reads, gives a single entry per CDR3 protein. The sample gives under 450,000 distinct CDR3 sequences, approximately 13% of which show up once; about 20% is in the top ten. Recently diagnosed hyperthyroidism of less than 2 months' duration affected patients aged 18 to 65. Researchers barred patients who had uncontrolled infection, other autoimmune disease, pregnancy or lactation. Together with thyroid ultrasound, orbital computed tomography, serum thyroxine and TRAb, clinical symptoms were used for diagnoses. Sequencing used blood. The TCR originated in a man aged 30 to 39 with Graves' hyperthyroidism that later progressed to Graves' ophthalmopathy.

The DNA of the CDR3 is TGTGCCAGCAATTCCCTCTTGGAGACCCAGTACTTC. Protein: CASNSLLETQYF. This rearrangement joins TRBV6-1 to TRBJ2-5; the D is unclear. The V end lost 7 bases, the J end lost 5 bases, and 11 bases lay between the germline ends. This CDR3 is built from 12 residues. Germline V gene sequence: CDR1 MNHNS, CDR2 SASEGT.